The 7 T cell receptor beta chains in this list originate from one sample, sequenced in a study of T cells in Graves' hyperthyroidism and ophthalmopathy. RNA transcripts served as the template for amplifying TCR beta CDR3 regions. In the first-round RT-PCR of the TCR CDR3, the HTBI primer set was used. From the multiplex PCR reads, TCRdb called clonotypes with MiXCR, one entry per CDR3 protein. The sample holds about 620,000 distinct CDR3 sequences, about 17% seen once. Source material: blood. These receptors were collected from a woman in her 30s with Graves' hyperthyroidism.

This clonotype occurred a few times. The genes are TRBV5-1 and TRBJ2-3; possibly TRBD1 for D (6 bases). Germline V gene sequence: CDR1 SGHRS, CDR2 YFSETQ. Trimming removed 0 bases at V and 2 bases at J, with 19 bases between. This CDR3 is 18 amino acids long. The CDR3 DNA follows: TGCGCCAGCAGCTTGGAGGGTATACAGGGCATATACACAGATACGCAGTATTTT. It yields the protein CASSLEGIQGIYTDTQYF.

The chain links TRBV4-1 to TRBJ2-2; D gene unclear. This CDR3 contains 13 residues. Trimming stripped 3 bases from V and 1 base from J, with 3 bases between. Looked up from germline, CDR1 is MGHRA and CDR2 is YSYEKL. The CDR3 here is CASSHMNTGELFF. CDR3 coding DNA: TGCGCCAGCAGCCACATGAACACCGGGGAGCTGTTTTTT.

This clonotype was seen just once. The junction departs from germline at one end; a sequencing error may be responsible. DNA of the CDR3: TGCGCCAGCAGCCAAGATTCCCCCGGACTAGCGGGAAGCTCCTACAATGAGCAGTTCTTC. Its translation is CASSQDSPGLAGSSYNEQFF. V is TRBV6-2 or TRBV6-3 and J is TRBJ2-1, with 12 bases fitting TRBD2. This CDR3 region has 20 residues. Germline V gene data show CDR1 as MNHEY and CDR2 as SVGEGT.

In its sample, this clonotype was seen many times. The genes are TRBV2 and TRBJ2-5; TRBD1 agrees at 9 bases. Germline CDR1 reads SNHLY; CDR2 reads FYNNEI. Trimming cost V 11 bases and J 5 bases; bases outside gene matches: 6. CDR3 length: 12 residues. CDR3 loop: CAGQGTGETQYF. CDR3 DNA sequence: TGTGCCGGACAGGGGACGGGGGAGACCCAGTACTTC.

This clonotype was seen a handful of times. The J gene is TRBJ1-6, the V gene TRBV30; D gene uncertain. CDR3 size: 13 residues. The germline CDR1 and CDR2 sequences are GTSNPN and SVGIG (reference sequence). The V end lost 0 bases, the J end lost 9 bases, and 9 bases lay between the germline ends. CDR3 nucleotide sequence: TGTGCCTGGAGTGTACGCACATTTTCACCCCTCCACTTT. Translated: CAWSVRTFSPLHF.

This clonotype was seen only a few times. V usage is TRBV29-1 and J usage is TRBJ2-3; the D is unclear. Germline CDR1 reads SQVTM; CDR2 reads ANQGSEA. The CDR3 sequence is 11 residues long. V shed 6 bases and J shed 2 bases, with 6 bases lying between them. For the CDR3, the DNA is TGCAGCGTCGTCATCACAGATACGCAGTATTTT. Residues: CSVVITDTQYF.

The chain couples TRBV6-2 or TRBV6-3 to TRBJ2-6, with 15 bases fitting TRBD2. This CDR3 has 21 residues. The V segment lost 5 bases and the J segment 2 bases; nucleotides outside the gene matches: 13. CDR1 is MNHEY and CDR2 is SVGEGT in the germline V gene. This CDR3 is CASSKHGLAGGPRAGANVLTF. The CDR3 coding sequence is TGTGCCAGCAGTAAGCACGGACTAGCGGGAGGGCCAAGAGCTGGGGCCAACGTCCTGACTTTC.